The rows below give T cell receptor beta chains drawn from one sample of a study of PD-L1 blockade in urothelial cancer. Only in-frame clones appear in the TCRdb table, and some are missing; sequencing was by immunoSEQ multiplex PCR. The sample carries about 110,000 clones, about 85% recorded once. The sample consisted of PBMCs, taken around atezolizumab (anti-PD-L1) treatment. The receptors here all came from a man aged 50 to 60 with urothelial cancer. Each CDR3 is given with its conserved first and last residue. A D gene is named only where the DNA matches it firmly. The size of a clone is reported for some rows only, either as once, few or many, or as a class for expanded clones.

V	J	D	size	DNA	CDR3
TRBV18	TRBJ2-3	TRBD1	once	TGTGCCAGCTCACCCGACAGGGCTCCAGATACGCAGTATTTT	CASSPDRAPDTQYF
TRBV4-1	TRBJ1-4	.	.	TGCGCCAGCAGCCGGCAGGGGTCTAATGAAAAACTGTTTTTT	CASSRQGSNEKLFF
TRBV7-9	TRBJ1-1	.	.	TGTGCCAGCAGCTTTTTCGGGGGGGTAAAGTTCTTGGAAGCTTTCTTT	CASSFFGGVKFLEAFF
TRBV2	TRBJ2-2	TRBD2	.	TGTGCCAGCAGTGTTCTAGCGGGAGCGAACACCGGGGAGCTGTTTTTT	CASSVLAGANTGELFF
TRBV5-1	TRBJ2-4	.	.	TGCGCCAGCAGCTTGGGCCCTGGGGGGACCAAAAACATTCAGTACTTC	CASSLGPGGTKNIQYF
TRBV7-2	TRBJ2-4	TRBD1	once	TGTGCCAGCAGCCCGGGACAGGGGGCGGTGTTAGCCAAAAACATTCAGTACTTC	CASSPGQGAVLAKNIQYF
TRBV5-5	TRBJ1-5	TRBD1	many	TGTGCCAGCAGCTGGGGACAGGGCGGTAGACAGCCCCAGCATTTT	CASSWGQGGRQPQHF
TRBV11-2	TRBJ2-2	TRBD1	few	TGTGCCAGCAGCTTAGATCGCGACAGGGTTTGGACCGGGGAGCTGTTTTTT	CASSLDRDRVWTGELFF
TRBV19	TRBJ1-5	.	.	TGTGCCAGTAGTCGGACAGAATCTTATAGCAATCAGCCCCAGCATTTT	CASSRTESYSNQPQHF
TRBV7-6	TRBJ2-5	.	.	TGTGCCAGCACCTCCGGGATCCAAGAGACCCAGTACTTC	CASTSGIQETQYF
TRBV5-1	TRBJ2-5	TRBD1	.	TGCGCCAGCAGCCGGGGGTCGACAGGGGTGGAGACCCAGTACTTC	CASSRGSTGVETQYF
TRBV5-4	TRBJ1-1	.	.	TGTGCCAGCAGCTTGGCCGGTCGGTCAATGAACACTGAAGCTTTCTTT	CASSLAGRSMNTEAFF
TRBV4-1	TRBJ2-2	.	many	TGCGCCAGCAGCCAAGCGACAGTGACGAACACCGGGGAGCTGTTTTTT	CASSQATVTNTGELFF
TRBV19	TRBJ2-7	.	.	TGTGCCAGTAGCCCTAGTTCTGCGCACTACGAGCAGTACTTC	CASSPSSAHYEQYF
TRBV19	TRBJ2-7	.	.	TGTGCCACCTCTCGGGGGAATTCCCACTACGAGCAGTACTTC	CATSRGNSHYEQYF
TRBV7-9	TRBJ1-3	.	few	TGTGCCAGCAGCTTGGGCAGGGTCGGAAACACCATATATTTT	CASSLGRVGNTIYF
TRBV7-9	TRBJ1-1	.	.	TGTGCCAGCAGCTTGGGAGGGTGGAACACTGAAGCTTTCTTT	CASSLGGWNTEAFF
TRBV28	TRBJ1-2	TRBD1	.	TGTGCCAGCAGTCGGACAGGGGGAGGCTATGGCTACACCTTC	CASSRTGGGYGYTF
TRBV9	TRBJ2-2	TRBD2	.	TGTGCCAGCAGCGCGCTAGCGGGAGATAGGACCGGGGAGCTGTTTTTT	CASSALAGDRTGELFF
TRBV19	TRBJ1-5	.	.	TGTGCCAGTAAGAGAGTCGGGTCGTCGCCCCAGCATTTT	CASKRVGSSPQHF
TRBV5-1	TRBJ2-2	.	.	TGCGCCAGCAGCTTGGGAACCGGGACTTTAGCGAACACCGGGGAGCTGTTTTTT	CASSLGTGTLANTGELFF
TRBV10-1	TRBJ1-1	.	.	TGCGCCAGCAGTGATGGGCAGTATAACACTGAAGCTTTCTTT	CASSDGQYNTEAFF
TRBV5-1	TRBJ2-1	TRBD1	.	TGCGCCAGCAGCTTCCAGGGGGCGGTTGGTGAGCAGTTCTTC	CASSFQGAVGEQFF
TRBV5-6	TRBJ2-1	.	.	TGTGCCAGCAGCTTGGTAGGAGGGAGAGAATCCTACAATGAGCAGTTCTTC	CASSLVGGRESYNEQFF
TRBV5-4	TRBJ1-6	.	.	TGTGCCAGCAGCTTGGATAGGAGCTCCTATAATTCACCCCTCCACTTT	CASSLDRSSYNSPLHF
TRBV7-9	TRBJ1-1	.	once	TGTGCCCTCAACGAGGGGGTTGCGAACACTGAAGCTTTCTTT	CALNEGVANTEAFF
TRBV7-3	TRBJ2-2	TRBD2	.	TGTGCCAGCAGCTCAGGCCCCATGCTAGCGGGAGCCGGGGAGCTGTTTTTT	CASSSGPMLAGAGELFF
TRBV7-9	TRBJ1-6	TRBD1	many	TGTGCCAGCAGCTTGGGACAGGGGTTCTATAATTCACCCCTCCACTTT	CASSLGQGFYNSPLHF
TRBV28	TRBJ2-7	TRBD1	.	TGTGCCAGCAGTACACAGGGGGCCTACGAGCAGTACTTC	CASSTQGAYEQYF
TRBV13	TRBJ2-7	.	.	TGTGCCAGCAGCTTAGAGGCTAGCTCCTACGAGCAGTACTTC	CASSLEASSYEQYF
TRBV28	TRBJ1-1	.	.	TGTGCCAGCAGACCCAGGGTTCCCACTGAAGCTTTCTTT	CASRPRVPTEAFF
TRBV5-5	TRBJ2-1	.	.	TGTGCCAGCAGCTTAATGGGGGCAGATGAGCAGTTCTTC	CASSLMGADEQFF
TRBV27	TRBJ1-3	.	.	TGTGCCAGCAGTCCGACAGGTGGCGGAAACACCATATATTTT	CASSPTGGGNTIYF
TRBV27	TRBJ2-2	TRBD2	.	TGTGCCAGCAGTTTCCGTATGCCAAGACTAGCGGGAGGCGGCGGGGAGCTGTTTTTT	CASSFRMPRLAGGGGELFF
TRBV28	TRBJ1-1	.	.	TGTGCCAGCAGCCTCATAGTGAACACTGAAGCTTTCTTT	CASSLIVNTEAFF
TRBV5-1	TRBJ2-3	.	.	TGCGCCAGCAGCGCGGAGGGGGGGACAGGACGTGCAGATACGCAGTATTTT	CASSAEGGTGRADTQYF
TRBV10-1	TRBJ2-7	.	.	TGCGCCAGCAGTGAGTCCCAGGGGGAGCAGTACTTC	CASSESQGEQYF
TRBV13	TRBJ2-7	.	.	TGTGCCAGCAGCCGAGGGACGGACTACTACGAGCAGTACTTC	CASSRGTDYYEQYF
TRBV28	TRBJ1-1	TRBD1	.	TGTGCCAGCAGCACAGGGGGTAACACTGAAGCTTTCTTT	CASSTGGNTEAFF
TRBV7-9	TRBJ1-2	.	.	TGTGCCAGCAGCTACGAAGCTGGCTATGGCTACACCTTC	CASSYEAGYGYTF
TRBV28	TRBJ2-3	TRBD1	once	TGTGCCAGCAGTTCAGGGGGCTTGAGCACAGATACGCAGTATTTT	CASSSGGLSTDTQYF
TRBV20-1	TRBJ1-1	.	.	TGCAGTGCTAGGGGACTCGTGGAAGCTTTCTTT	CSARGLVEAFF
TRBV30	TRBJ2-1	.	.	TGTGCCTGGAGTGTACGGGGAGGAGGGACCCCCTGGGAGAATGAGCAGTTCTTC	CAWSVRGGGTPWENEQFF
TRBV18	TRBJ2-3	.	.	TGTGCCAGCTCATCTAGTAGAGATACGCAGTATTTT	CASSSSRDTQYF
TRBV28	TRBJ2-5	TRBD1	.	TGTGCCAGCAGGGGGGGACAGGGGCGGCAGACCCAGTACTTC	CASRGGQGRQTQYF
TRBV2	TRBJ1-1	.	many	TGTGCCAGCAGCCTAGATGAGGGGGACGCTGAAGCTTTCTTT	CASSLDEGDAEAFF
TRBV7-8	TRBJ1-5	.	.	TGTGCCAGCAGCTCGACAGAGTATAGCAATCAGCCCCAGCATTTT	CASSSTEYSNQPQHF
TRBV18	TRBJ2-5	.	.	TGTGCCAGCTCACCACCGAGTACGCAGACCCAGTACTTC	CASSPPSTQTQYF
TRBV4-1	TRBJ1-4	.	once	TGCGCCAGCAGCCAGATACCGGGACACCCTTCAACTAATGAAAAACTGTTTTTT	CASSQIPGHPSTNEKLFF
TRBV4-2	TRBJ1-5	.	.	TGTGCCAGCAGCACCGGGGGAACAGGACAGCCCCAGCATTTT	CASSTGGTGQPQHF
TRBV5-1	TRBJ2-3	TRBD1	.	TGCGCCAGCAGCAATGGACTCACCGGACAGGGCACAGATACGCAGTATTTT	CASSNGLTGQGTDTQYF
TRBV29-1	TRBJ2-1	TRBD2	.	TGCAGCGTTACCGCTAGCGGGAGGGCCCTCAATGAGCAGTTCTTC	CSVTASGRALNEQFF
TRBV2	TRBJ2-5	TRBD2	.	TGTGCCAGCAGTGAATGGGAGCGGGGAGGAGAGACCCAGTACTTC	CASSEWERGGETQYF
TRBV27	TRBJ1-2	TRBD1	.	TGTGCCAGCAGTTTATCAGGGGGACAGGGCCATGGCTACACCTTC	CASSLSGGQGHGYTF
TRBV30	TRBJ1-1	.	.	TGTGCCCGCCAAAGGGGATCTGAAGCTTTCTTT	CARQRGSEAFF
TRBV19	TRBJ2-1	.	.	TGTGCCAGTAGTATAGTGGGTAGGTGGGCGCAGTTCTTC	CASSIVGRWAQFF
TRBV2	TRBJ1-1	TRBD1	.	TGTGCCAGCAGCCTATTACAGGGGGGCACTGAAGCTTTCTTT	CASSLLQGGTEAFF
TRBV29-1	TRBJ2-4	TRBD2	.	TGCAGCGTTGAAGATCGGGCTAGCGGGAACAAAAACATTCAGTACTTC	CSVEDRASGNKNIQYF
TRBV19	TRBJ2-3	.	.	TGTGCCAGTAGTTTCGAGCGGAGCACAGATACGCAGTATTTT	CASSFERSTDTQYF
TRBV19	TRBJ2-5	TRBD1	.	TGTGCCAACAAATCCGGGACAGGCCCACAAGAGACCCAGTACTTC	CANKSGTGPQETQYF